This T cell receptor (beta chain) emerged from a study of blood T cell repertoires in COVID-19. Looking at the study overall: In each case, the material was cDNA or gDNA derived from T cells, B-cell-depleted T cells, or PBMCs.

In the authors' workflow: The authors estimated nucleated cell counts from reference gene primer amplification. TCRdb's copy holds only in-frame clones and misses some; the assay was immunoSEQ multiplex PCR. Clone size and the V and J calls come from that table; the DNA yielded D and trimming. The sample holds hundreds of thousands of clones, about 85% seen once. Participant-reported clinical history was the basis for cohort assignment. The V gene lost 5 bases and the J gene lost 8 bases, with 13 bases spanning the gap. The germline V gene has CDR1 SQVTM and CDR2 ANQGSEA. This CDR3 is 12 amino acids long.

This receptor was taken from a woman between 45 and 65 years old who had recovered from COVID-19. The chain joins TRBV29-1 to TRBJ2-1; D is possibly TRBD2 (5 bases). Specimen: PBMCs or T cells enriched from blood (not recorded which). Here the CDR3 DNA reads TGCAGCGTTCGGGAACCTAGCTATGAGCAGTTCTTC. Translation gives CSVREPSYEQFF.